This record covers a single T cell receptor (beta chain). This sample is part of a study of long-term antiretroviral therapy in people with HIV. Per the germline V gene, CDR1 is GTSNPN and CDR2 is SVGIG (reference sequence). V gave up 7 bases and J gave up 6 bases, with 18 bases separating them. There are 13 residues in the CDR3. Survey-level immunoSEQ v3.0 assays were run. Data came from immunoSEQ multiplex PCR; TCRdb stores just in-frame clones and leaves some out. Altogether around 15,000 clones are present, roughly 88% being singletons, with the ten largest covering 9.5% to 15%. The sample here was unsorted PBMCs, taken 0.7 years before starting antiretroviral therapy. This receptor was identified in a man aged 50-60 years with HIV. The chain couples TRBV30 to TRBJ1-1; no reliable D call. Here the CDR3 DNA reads TGTGCCTTTCAAGCGGACGCCGGGGCTGAAGCTTTCTTT. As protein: CAFQADAGAEAFF.